These 13 T cell receptor beta chains share one sample of origin, sequenced in a study of response to subunit inactivated influenza vaccine. TCRdb reprocessed the RT-PCR reads via MiXCR and lists one record per CDR3 protein. Here the sample spans approximately 700,000 distinct CDR3 sequences, 11% to 15% being singletons. The sequencing here drew on PBMCs from blood, taken around two weeks before vaccination. These receptors all come from a man in his fifties or sixties who received an inactivated influenza vaccine.

This clonotype was recorded at least ten times. The V gene is TRBV12-3 or TRBV12-4, the J gene TRBJ2-1; D possibly corresponds to TRBD2 (6 bases). V was trimmed by 7 bases and J by 0 bases, leaving 16 bases between them. CDR3 length equals 16 residues. The CDR3 DNA reads as TGTGCCAGCACCGGACTAACTCATATCTCCTACAATGAGCAGTTCTTC. As protein: CASTGLTHISYNEQFF.

This clonotype appeared a few times. The chain links TRBV4-2 to TRBJ2-7; TRBD1 matches 10 bases. Per germline, CDR1 LGHNA and CDR2 YNFKEQ. After removal of 8 bases from V and 0 bases from J, the junction contained 13 bases not matched to a gene. The CDR3 extends over 17 amino acids. CDR3 nucleotide sequence: TGTGCCAGCGGCCGGGACAGGGGTATAGGGAGCTCCTACGAGCAGTACTTC. Translating it yields CASGRDRGIGSSYEQYF.

This clonotype was counted at least ten times. The rearrangement uses TRBV6-2 or TRBV6-3 and TRBJ2-7; D possibly matches TRBD1 or TRBD2 (5 bases each). There are 13 residues in the CDR3. Germline V gene data show CDR1 as MNHEY and CDR2 as SVGEGT. V lost 10 bases and J 3 bases, leaving 16 bases between the germline ends. The CDR3 sequence is CATSAAGFYEQYF. The CDR3 DNA is TGTGCCACCTCAGCGGCAGGGTTCTACGAGCAGTACTTC.

This clonotype was counted at least ten times. In nucleotides, the CDR3 is TGTGCCAGCAGCTTACAGTCGGGCACAGATACGCAGTATTTT. Translated: CASSLQSGTDTQYF. The chain combines TRBV7-3 with TRBJ2-3; D gene ambiguous. This CDR3 is built from 14 residues. V dropped 2 bases and J dropped 1 base, with 7 bases sitting between them. The V gene's germline CDR1 is SGHTA and CDR2 FQGTGA.

This clonotype was seen only a few times. The chain links TRBV6-1 to TRBJ1-1; possibly TRBD1 for D (6 bases). The germline V gene has CDR1 MNHNS and CDR2 SASEGT. V was trimmed by 1 base and J by 1 base, leaving 7 bases between them. There are 14 residues in the CDR3. The chain's CDR3 is CASSEGTANTEAFF. DNA for the CDR3: TGTGCCAGCAGTGAAGGGACAGCGAACACTGAAGCTTTCTTT.

This clonotype was seen repeatedly, ten times or more. V gene TRBV29-1 combines with J gene TRBJ2-3, with D possibly TRBD1 on 6 matching bases. The germline V gene encodes CDR1 SQVTM and CDR2 ANQGSEA. The CDR3 loop spans 15 amino acids. Deletions cut 6 bases from V and 2 bases from J, with 18 bases between. The CDR3 reads CSVARQELYTDTQYF. CDR3 DNA: TGCAGCGTCGCCCGACAGGAGCTTTACACAGATACGCAGTATTTT.

This clonotype was seen a few times. The V call is TRBV5-1, the J call TRBJ2-3, with D possibly being TRBD1 or TRBD2 (5 bases each). There are 15 residues in the CDR3. CDR1 and CDR2 (germline): SGHRS, YFSETQ. The V end was cut by 1 base, the J end by 1 base, with 10 bases between. CDR3 sequence: CASSLYVGGTDTQYF. CDR3 nucleotides: TGCGCCAGCAGCTTGTACGTGGGGGGCACAGATACGCAGTATTTT.

The chain links TRBV7-2 to TRBJ2-4; 8 bases fit TRBD2. The CDR3 spans 13 residues. Looked up from germline, CDR1 is SGHTA and CDR2 is FQGNSA. The V and J ends lost 5 bases and 8 bases, in that order; junction bases with no gene match: 5. In nucleotides, the CDR3 is TGTGCCAGCAGCCCGGGAGGGGGGTACATTCAGTACTTC. This codes for CASSPGGGYIQYF.

CDR3 DNA sequence: TGTGCCAGCAGCTTAGGGAGGACAGGGGGCTTAGATGAGCAGTTCTTC. Amino acid sequence: CASSLGRTGGLDEQFF. The chain is built from TRBV7-9 and TRBJ2-1, with TRBD1 matching 11 bases. Trimming took 1 base from V and 8 from J; bases not matched to a gene: 7. The CDR3 totals 16 residues. Germline V gene lookup returns CDR1 SEHNR and CDR2 FQNEAQ (reference sequence).

There are a few counts of this clonotype. The chain couples TRBV3-1 to TRBJ2-7, with no clear D. The CDR3 length is 14 residues. Germline CDR1 reads LGHDT; CDR2 reads YNNKEL (reference sequence). With 1 base removed from V and 3 bases from J, the gap between germline ends came to 10 bases. The CDR3 reads CASSQGVTVYEQYF. The DNA of the CDR3 is TGTGCCAGCAGCCAAGGTGTTACGGTCTACGAGCAGTACTTC.

This clonotype occurred a few times. The chain uses TRBV7-2 and TRBJ2-3; D remains unclear. CDR1 and CDR2 (germline): SGHTA, FQGNSA. V lost 6 bases and J lost 4, with 14 bases in between. The CDR3 consists of 14 residues. The CDR3 coding sequence is TGTGCCAGCAGGACCCCGGCCTATCCAGATACGCAGTATTTT. This sequence encodes CASRTPAYPDTQYF.

The chain links TRBV20-1 to TRBJ2-5; D unresolved. The CDR3 consists of 13 residues. V was clipped by 3 bases and J by 3 bases, with 11 bases between them. Germline V lookup: CDR1 DFQATT, CDR2 SNEGSKA (reference sequence). This CDR3 reads CSASDGLKETQYF. In DNA, the CDR3 is TGCAGTGCTAGTGACGGTCTAAAAGAGACCCAGTACTTC.

This clonotype appeared a few times. The rearrangement links TRBV2 to TRBJ2-3; unclear D gene. V lost 6 bases, J lost 4 bases, and 14 bases lay in between. The CDR3 spans 14 residues. Germline V gene sequence: CDR1 SNHLY, CDR2 FYNNEI. This CDR3 is CASRRRAGPDTQYF. In nucleotides, the CDR3 is TGTGCCAGCAGGCGCCGGGCAGGCCCAGATACGCAGTATTTT.